Listed below are T cell receptor beta chains from one sample, sequenced in a study of blood T cell repertoires in COVID-19. The data were produced by immunoSEQ multiplex PCR, yet TCRdb's version contains in-frame clones alone and is incomplete. The table includes approximately 250,000 clones, just over 85% detected once. Sequencing used peripheral blood. These receptor sequences come from a man younger than 40 who had recovered from COVID-19. Each CDR3 is given with its conserved first and last residue. A D gene is named only where the DNA matches it firmly. Not every row has a clone size; where given, it reads once, few, many or a size class.

CDR3nt,CDR3aa,d_gene,j_gene,v_gene,abundance
TGCGCCAGCAGCTTACCAGGGGGCTATGGCTACACCTTC,CASSLPGGYGYTF,TRBD1,TRBJ1-2,TRBV5-1,-
TGTGCCAGCAGCTTATCCGGGACAGGGAACTCACCCCTCCACTTT,CASSLSGTGNSPLHF,TRBD1,TRBJ1-6,TRBV7-2,-
TGTGCCAGCAGTTACTCGAAGGGATTAGCGGGGATTAACCGGGGGACCCAGTACTTC,CASSYSKGLAGINRGTQYF,TRBD2,TRBJ2-5,TRBV6-2/TRBV6-3,-
TGTGCCAGTAGTTCCTGGGACAGGCCCCTCGGCTATGGCTACACCTTC,CASSSWDRPLGYGYTF,TRBD1,TRBJ1-2,TRBV19,-
TGTGCCAGCAGCTCCTGGGGAGGGGACTCACCCCTCCACTTT,CASSSWGGDSPLHF,-,TRBJ1-6,TRBV9,-
TGTGCCAGCAGCTTCTTTGGGCCGGAGAACACTGAAGCTTTCTTT,CASSFFGPENTEAFF,-,TRBJ1-1,TRBV11-2,-
TGTGCCAGCACCGGACAGGGGAACTATGGCTACACCTTC,CASTGQGNYGYTF,TRBD1,TRBJ1-2,TRBV5-4,few
TGTGCCAGCAGTGAAGTTGTTGGGACAGGTGCGACCGGGGAGCTGTTTTTT,CASSEVVGTGATGELFF,TRBD1,TRBJ2-2,TRBV6-1,-
TGCGCCAGCAGCTTGGGAGGGGGACGAACTGAAGCTTTCTTT,CASSLGGGRTEAFF,-,TRBJ1-1,TRBV5-1,-
TGTGCGCATAAAGGGGGCCCGAATTCACCCCTCCACTTT,CAHKGGPNSPLHF,TRBD1,TRBJ1-6,TRBV30,-
TGTGCCAGCAGCTTTCCCCCGGGTCCAGGGTATGGCTACACCTTC,CASSFPPGPGYGYTF,-,TRBJ1-2,TRBV7-9,-
TGTGCCAGCAGTTATGTCAGGGGAAGCAATGAGCAGTTCTTC,CASSYVRGSNEQFF,-,TRBJ2-1,TRBV5-4,-
TGCAGCGTTGTACTAGGGATGGCTAATGAAAAACTGTTTTTT,CSVVLGMANEKLFF,-,TRBJ1-4,TRBV29-1,-
TGTGCCAGCAGCCCGGCGGACAGGGGAAATTCACCCCTCCACTTT,CASSPADRGNSPLHF,TRBD1,TRBJ1-6,TRBV5-6,-
TGTGCCAGCAGCTTACGTGGGGGGAGGAGCACAGATACGCAGTATTTT,CASSLRGGRSTDTQYF,-,TRBJ2-3,TRBV11-3,-
TGTGCCAGTAGTATCCCGGGACAGGGGGAGAACTATGGCTACACCTTC,CASSIPGQGENYGYTF,TRBD1,TRBJ1-2,TRBV19,-
TGTGCCAGCAGCTCAGGGGACGGCTCCTACGAGCAGTACTTC,CASSSGDGSYEQYF,-,TRBJ2-7,TRBV9,-
TGCGCCAGCAGCTTCCCCACAGGCCAGCTAAACTATGGCTACACCTTC,CASSFPTGQLNYGYTF,-,TRBJ1-2,TRBV5-1,once
TGCGCCAGCAGCCCCTTCAGCACAGATACGCAGTATTTT,CASSPFSTDTQYF,-,TRBJ2-3,TRBV5-1,-
TGTGCCAGCAGCCAAGAACTGCGCTATGGCTACACCTTC,CASSQELRYGYTF,-,TRBJ1-2,TRBV4-2,-
TGTGCCAGCAGCTTACTATGGACTAGCTTAAGCACAGATACGCAGTATTTT,CASSLLWTSLSTDTQYF,TRBD2,TRBJ2-3,TRBV5-5,once
TGTGCCAGCAGCGTAATGGGAGGCCTGGGCGGCTCAGATACGCAGTATTTT,CASSVMGGLGGSDTQYF,-,TRBJ2-3,TRBV7-9,-
TGTGCCAGTAGTGACAGGGGGTACGAGACAGATACGCAGTATTTT,CASSDRGYETDTQYF,TRBD1,TRBJ2-3,TRBV19,-